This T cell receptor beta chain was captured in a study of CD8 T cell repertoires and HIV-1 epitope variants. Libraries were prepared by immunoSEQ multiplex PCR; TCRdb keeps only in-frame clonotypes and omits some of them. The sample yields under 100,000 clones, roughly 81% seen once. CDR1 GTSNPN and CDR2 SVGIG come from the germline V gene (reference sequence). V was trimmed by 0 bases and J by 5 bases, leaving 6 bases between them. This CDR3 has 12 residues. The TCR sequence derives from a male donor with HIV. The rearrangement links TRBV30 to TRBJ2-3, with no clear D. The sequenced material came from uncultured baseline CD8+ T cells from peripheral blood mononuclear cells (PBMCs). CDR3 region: CAWSVSRDTQYF. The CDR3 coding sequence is TGTGCCTGGAGTGTATCACGAGATACGCAGTATTTT.